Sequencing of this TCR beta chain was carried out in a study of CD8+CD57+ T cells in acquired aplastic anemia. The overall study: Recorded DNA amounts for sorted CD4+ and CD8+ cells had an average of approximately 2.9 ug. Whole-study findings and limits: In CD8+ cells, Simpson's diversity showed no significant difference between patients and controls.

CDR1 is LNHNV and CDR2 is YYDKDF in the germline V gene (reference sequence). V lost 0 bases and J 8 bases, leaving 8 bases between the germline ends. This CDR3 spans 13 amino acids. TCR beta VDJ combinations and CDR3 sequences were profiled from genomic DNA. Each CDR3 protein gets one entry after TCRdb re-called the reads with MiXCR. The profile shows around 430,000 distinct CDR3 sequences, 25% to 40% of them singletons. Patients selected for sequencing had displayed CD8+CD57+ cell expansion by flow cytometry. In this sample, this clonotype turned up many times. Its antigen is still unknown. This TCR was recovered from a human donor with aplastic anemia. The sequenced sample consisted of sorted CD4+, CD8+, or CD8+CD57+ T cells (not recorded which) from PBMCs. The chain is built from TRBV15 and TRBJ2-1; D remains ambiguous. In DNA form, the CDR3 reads TGTGCCACCAGCAGAGATTATGGGGATGAGCAGTTCTTC. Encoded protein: CATSRDYGDEQFF.